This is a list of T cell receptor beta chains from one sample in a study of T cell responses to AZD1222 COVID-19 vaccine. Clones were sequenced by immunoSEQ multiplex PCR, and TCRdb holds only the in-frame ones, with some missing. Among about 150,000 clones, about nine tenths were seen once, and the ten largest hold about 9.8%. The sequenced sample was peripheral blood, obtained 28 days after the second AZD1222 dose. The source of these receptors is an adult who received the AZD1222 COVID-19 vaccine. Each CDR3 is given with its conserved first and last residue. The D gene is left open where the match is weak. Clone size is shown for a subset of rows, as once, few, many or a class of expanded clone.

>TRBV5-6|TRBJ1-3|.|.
TGTGCCAGCAGCTTGCTGGGCACGGCAAACACCATATATTTT
CASSLLGTANTIYF
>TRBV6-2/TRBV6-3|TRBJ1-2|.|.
TGTGCCAGCAGTTACTCGAATGAACTGGATGGCTACACCTTC
CASSYSNELDGYTF
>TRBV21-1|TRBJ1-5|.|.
TGTGCCAGCAGCAAACCGGGGTGTCACCCAGCAAGCAATCAGCCCCAGCATTTT
CASSKPGCHPASNQPQHF
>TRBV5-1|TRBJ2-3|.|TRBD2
TGCGCCAGCAGCTTGGGTCTAGCGGGAGGTGGTACAGATACGCAGTATTTT
CASSLGLAGGGTDTQYF
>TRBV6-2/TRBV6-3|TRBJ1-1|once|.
TGTGCCAGCAGTTACTCGAGGGAATACGGTCAGGCTTTCTTT
CASSYSREYGQAFF
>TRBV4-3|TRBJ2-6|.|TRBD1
TGCGCCAGCAGCCAAGGGGACAGGGGGTCCGGGGCCAACGTCCTGACTTTC
CASSQGDRGSGANVLTF
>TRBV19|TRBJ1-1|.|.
TGTGCCAGCCTTGGGATTGGGGGTCGAATGAACACTGAAGCTTTCTTT
CASLGIGGRMNTEAFF
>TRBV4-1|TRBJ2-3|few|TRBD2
TGCGCCAGCACTAGTAGCGGGAGAGTTACTAGCACAGATACGCAGTATTTT
CASTSSGRVTSTDTQYF
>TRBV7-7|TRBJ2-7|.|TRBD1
TGTGCTAGCAGATCCCCGGGACAGGTCATCCACGAGCAGTACTTC
CASRSPGQVIHEQYF
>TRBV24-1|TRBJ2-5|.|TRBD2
TGTGCCACCAGTGAACCGGGACTAGCGGGAGAATCTATGGAGACCCAGTACTTC
CATSEPGLAGESMETQYF
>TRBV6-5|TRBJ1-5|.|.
TGTGCCAGTCGCCCTGGCGGATATAGCAATCAGCCCCAGCATTTT
CASRPGGYSNQPQHF
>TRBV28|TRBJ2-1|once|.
TGTGCCAGCAGCCCCGCCGGAATCCACTACAATGAGCAGTTCTTC
CASSPAGIHYNEQFF
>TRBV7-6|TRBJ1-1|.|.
TGTGCCAGCAGCTTAACGACACTCACTCTCACTGAAGCTTTCTTT
CASSLTTLTLTEAFF
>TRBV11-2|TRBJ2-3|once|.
TGTGCCAGCAGCCCCGTCCGGGGATACACAGATACGCAGTATTTT
CASSPVRGYTDTQYF
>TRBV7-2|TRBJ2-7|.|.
TGTGCCAGCAGCTTAATGGCTTACGAGCAGTACTTC
CASSLMAYEQYF
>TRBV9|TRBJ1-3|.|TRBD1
TGTGCCAGCAGCGTGACAGGGAACTCTGGAAACACCATATATTTT
CASSVTGNSGNTIYF
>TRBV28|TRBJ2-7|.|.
TGTGCCAGCAGGTGGTCGAACGAGCAGTACTTC
CASRWSNEQYF
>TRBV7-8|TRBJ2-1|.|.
TGTGCCAGCAGCACGAACAATGAGCAGTTCTTC
CASSTNNEQFF
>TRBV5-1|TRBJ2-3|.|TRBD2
TGCGCCAGCAGCCCGACTAGCCGAGGCACAGATACGCAGTATTTT
CASSPTSRGTDTQYF
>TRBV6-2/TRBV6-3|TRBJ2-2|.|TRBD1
TGTGCCAGCAGTACGACAGGGCCCCAGACCGGGGAGCTGTTTTTT
CASSTTGPQTGELFF
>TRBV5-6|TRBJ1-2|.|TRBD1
TGTGCCAGCAGCTCGTTGGGACAGGGGGCGGCCTATGGCTACACCTTC
CASSSLGQGAAYGYTF
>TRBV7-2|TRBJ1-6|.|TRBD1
TGTGCCAGCAGCCACCCGACAGGGGTCAATTCACCCCTCCACTTT
CASSHPTGVNSPLHF
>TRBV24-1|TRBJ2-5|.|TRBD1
TGTGCCACCAGTGATTCCCCGGGACAGGGGCGAGAGACCCAGTACTTC
CATSDSPGQGRETQYF
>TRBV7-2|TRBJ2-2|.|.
TGTGCCAGCAGCTTAGCGCAGTTCACCGGGGAGCTGTTTTTT
CASSLAQFTGELFF
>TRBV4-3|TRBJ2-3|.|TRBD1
TGCGCCAGCAGCCAATCCGGGACAGGTCACTCTAAGGGGGGAGATACGCAGTATTTT
CASSQSGTGHSKGGDTQYF
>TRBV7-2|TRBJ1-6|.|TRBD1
TGTGCCAGCAGAGAACAGGGGGCGATCGGGACATCACCCCTCCACTTT
CASREQGAIGTSPLHF
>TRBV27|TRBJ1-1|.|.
TGTGCCAGCAGTTTGATCGATGGAACTGAAGCTTTCTTT
CASSLIDGTEAFF
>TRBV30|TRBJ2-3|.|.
TGTGCCTGGAGTGTACCAGATACGCAGTATTTT
CAWSVPDTQYF
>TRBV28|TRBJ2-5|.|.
TGTGCCAGCAGCCAGGAGGGTATCAAATTCCAAGAGACCCAGTACTTC
CASSQEGIKFQETQYF
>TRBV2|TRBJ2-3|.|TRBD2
TGTGCCAGCAGTTCTCGACTAGCGGGACCGCCGGGGACAGATACGCAGTATTTT
CASSSRLAGPPGTDTQYF
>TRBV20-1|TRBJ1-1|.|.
TGCAGTGCTAGTGGGGGGACGAGAGAAGCTTTCTTT
CSASGGTREAFF
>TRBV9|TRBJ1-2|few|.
TGTGCCAGCAGCGTAGGAGAGGCTTATGGCTACACCTTC
CASSVGEAYGYTF
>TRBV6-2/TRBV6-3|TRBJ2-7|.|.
TGTGCCAGCAGTCTCCGGGACACCCTGTACTTC
CASSLRDTLYF
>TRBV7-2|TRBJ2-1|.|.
TGTGCCAGCAGCTTCGAGGTTGGAAATGAGCAGTTCTTC
CASSFEVGNEQFF
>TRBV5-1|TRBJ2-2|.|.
TGCGCCAGCAGCCCCCTGGCGGAGAACACCGGGGAGCTGTTTTTT
CASSPLAENTGELFF
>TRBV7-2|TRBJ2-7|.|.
TGTGCCAGCAGCTTATCCGTAGGGTCGGCGTACGAGCAGTACTTC
CASSLSVGSAYEQYF
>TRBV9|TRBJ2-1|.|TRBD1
TGTGCCAGCAGCCAACTACAGGGGGCTGAGCAGTTCTTC
CASSQLQGAEQFF
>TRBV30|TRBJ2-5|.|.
TGTGCCTGGAGTTCAGAAGAGACCCAGTACTTC
CAWSSEETQYF
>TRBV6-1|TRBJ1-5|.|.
TGTGCCAGCAGTGATCGAGCATTTCTGGAGCCCCAGCATTTT
CASSDRAFLEPQHF
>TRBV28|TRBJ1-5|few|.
TGTGCCAGCAGTGCATTACAGGGACAGCCCCAGCATTTT
CASSALQGQPQHF
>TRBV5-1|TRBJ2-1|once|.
TGCGCCAGCAGCTTGGGAGGGTTCGGATACTACAATGAGCAGTTCTTC
CASSLGGFGYYNEQFF
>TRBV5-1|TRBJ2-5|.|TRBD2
TGCGCCAGCAGCCCGGTGACTAGCGGGAGGGGTGAGACCCAGTACTTC
CASSPVTSGRGETQYF
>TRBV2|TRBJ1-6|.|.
TGTGCCAGCAGTGAAAAGGTGCGGACAGCAAATTCACCCCTCCACTTT
CASSEKVRTANSPLHF
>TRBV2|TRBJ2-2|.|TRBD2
TGTGCCAGCAGGGTACTAGCGGCAAACACCGGGGAGCTGTTTTTT
CASRVLAANTGELFF
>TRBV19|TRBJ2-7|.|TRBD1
TGTGCCAGTAGTATGATTGGACAGGGCGTTTACGAGCAGTACTTC
CASSMIGQGVYEQYF
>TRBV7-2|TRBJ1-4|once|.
TGTGCCAGCAGCTTTCTCGGAAGGGGGGGAAATGAAAAACTGTTTTTT
CASSFLGRGGNEKLFF
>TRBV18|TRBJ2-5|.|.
TGTGCCAGCTCACCGGCCGGGCCCAGGGAGACCCAGTACTTC
CASSPAGPRETQYF
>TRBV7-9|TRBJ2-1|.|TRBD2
TGTGCCAGCAGCTTAACTAGCGGGGGCTCCTACAATGAGCAGTTCTTC
CASSLTSGGSYNEQFF
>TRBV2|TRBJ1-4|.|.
TGTGCCAGCTTGGGGGCCGGGACGAAGAATGAAAAACTGTTTTTT
CASLGAGTKNEKLFF
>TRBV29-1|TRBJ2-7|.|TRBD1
TGCAGCGTAGTATGGACAGGGGCCCCCTACGAGCAGTACTTC
CSVVWTGAPYEQYF
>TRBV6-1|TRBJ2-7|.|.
TGTGCCAGCAGTGAAGGGACGGAGCTCTACGAGCAGTACTTC
CASSEGTELYEQYF